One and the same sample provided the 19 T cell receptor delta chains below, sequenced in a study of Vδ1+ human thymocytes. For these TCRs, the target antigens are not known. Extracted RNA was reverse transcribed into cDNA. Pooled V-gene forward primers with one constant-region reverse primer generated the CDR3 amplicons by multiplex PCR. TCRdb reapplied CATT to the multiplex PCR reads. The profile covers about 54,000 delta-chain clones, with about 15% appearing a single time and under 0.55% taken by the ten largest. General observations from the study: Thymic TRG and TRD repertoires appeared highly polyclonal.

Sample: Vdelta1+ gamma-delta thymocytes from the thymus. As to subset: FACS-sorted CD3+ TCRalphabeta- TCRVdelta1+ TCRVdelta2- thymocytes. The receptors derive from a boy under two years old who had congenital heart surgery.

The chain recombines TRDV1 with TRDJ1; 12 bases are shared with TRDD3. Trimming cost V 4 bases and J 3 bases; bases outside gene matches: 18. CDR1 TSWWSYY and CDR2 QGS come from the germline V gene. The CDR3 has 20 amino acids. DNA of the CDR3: TGTGCTCTTGGGGGCCTTCCTACGTTCCGATACTGGGGGATACCCGATAAACTCATCTTT. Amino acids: CALGGLPTFRYWGIPDKLIF.

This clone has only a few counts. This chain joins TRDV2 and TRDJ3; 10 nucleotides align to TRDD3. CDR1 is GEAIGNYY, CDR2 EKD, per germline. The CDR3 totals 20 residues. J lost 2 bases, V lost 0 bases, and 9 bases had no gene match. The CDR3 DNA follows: TGTGCCTGTGACACCGGTGATCTGGGGGATATTCCCTGGGACACCCGACAGATGTTTTTC. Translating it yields CACDTGDLGDIPWDTRQMFF.

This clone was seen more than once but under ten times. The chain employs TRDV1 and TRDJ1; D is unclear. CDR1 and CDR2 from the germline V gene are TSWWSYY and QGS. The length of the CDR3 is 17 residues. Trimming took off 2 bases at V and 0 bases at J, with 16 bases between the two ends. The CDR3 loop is CALGERSMCGDTDKLIF. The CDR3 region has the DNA TGTGCTCTTGGGGAAAGAAGTATGTGCGGGGACACCGATAAACTCATCTTT.

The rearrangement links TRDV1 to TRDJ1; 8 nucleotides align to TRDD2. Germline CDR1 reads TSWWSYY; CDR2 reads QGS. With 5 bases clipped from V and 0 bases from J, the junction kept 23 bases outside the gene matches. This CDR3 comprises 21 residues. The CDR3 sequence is CALGPPFLVGRPGVYTDKLIF. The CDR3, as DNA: TGTGCTCTTGGGCCACCCTTCCTAGTAGGGCGGCCCGGGGTCTACACCGATAAACTCATCTTT.

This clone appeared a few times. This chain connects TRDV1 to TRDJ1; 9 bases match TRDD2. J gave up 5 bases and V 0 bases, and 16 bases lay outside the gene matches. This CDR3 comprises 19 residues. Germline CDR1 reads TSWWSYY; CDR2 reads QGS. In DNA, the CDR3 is TGTGCTCTTGGGGAACTAAGGGCCTTCCTACCCCCTACTGAGGATAAACTCATCTTT. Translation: CALGELRAFLPPTEDKLIF.

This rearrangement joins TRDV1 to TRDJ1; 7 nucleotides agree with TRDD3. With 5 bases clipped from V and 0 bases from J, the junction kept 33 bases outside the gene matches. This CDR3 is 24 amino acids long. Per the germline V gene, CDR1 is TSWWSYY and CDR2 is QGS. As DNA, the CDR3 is TGTGCTCTTGGGAACCACCTCGAAGTGGATCATCCCTACTGGGGTGAATTGTACACCGATAAACTCATCTTT. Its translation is CALGNHLEVDHPYWGELYTDKLIF.

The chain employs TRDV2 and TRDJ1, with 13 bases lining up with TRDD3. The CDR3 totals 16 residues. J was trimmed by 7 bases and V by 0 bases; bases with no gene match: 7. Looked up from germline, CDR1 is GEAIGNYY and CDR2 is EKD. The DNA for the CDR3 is TGTGCCTGTGACACCGTGGTACTGGGGGATACGGGTAAACTCATCTTT. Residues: CACDTVVLGDTGKLIF.

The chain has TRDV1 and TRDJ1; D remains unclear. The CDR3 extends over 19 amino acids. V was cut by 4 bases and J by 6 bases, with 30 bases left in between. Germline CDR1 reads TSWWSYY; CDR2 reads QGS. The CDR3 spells CALGGKRTLLGNVGNKLIF. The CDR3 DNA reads TGTGCTCTTGGGGGGAAACGTACTCTACTTGGTAATGTCGGGAATAAACTCATCTTT.

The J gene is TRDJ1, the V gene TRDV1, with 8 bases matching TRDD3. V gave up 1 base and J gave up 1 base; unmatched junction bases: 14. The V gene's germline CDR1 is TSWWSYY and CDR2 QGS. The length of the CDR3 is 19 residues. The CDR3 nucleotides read TGTGCTCTTGGGGAACGTCTCCCCAGACTGGGGGTCCCCACCGATAAACTCATCTTT. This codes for CALGERLPRLGVPTDKLIF.

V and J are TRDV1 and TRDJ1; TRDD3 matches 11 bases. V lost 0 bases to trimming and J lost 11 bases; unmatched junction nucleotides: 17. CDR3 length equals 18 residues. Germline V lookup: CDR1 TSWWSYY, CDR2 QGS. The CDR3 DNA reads TGTGCTCTTGGGGAACTGTCAGCTGGGGGATACAGTTCTGGAATTCTCATCTTT. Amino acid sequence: CALGELSAGGYSSGILIF.

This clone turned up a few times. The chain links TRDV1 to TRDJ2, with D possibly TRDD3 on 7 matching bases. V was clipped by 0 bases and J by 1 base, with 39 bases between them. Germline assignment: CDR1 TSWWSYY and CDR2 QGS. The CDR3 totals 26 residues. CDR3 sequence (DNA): TGTGCTCTTGGGGAACTGGCCCCCCCTTCCCTGGGGGCTTATAGGTCCCAGCGATATTTGACAGCACAACTCTTCTTT. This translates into CALGELAPPSLGAYRSQRYLTAQLFF.

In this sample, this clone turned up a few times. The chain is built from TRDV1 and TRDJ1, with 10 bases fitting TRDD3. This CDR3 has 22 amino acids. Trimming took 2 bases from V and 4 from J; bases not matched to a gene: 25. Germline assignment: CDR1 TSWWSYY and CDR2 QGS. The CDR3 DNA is TGTGCTCTTGGGGAATGGGGGATCCTACCACGGTGGGGGATACCAAGAAGCGATAAACTCATCTTT. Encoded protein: CALGEWGILPRWGIPRSDKLIF.

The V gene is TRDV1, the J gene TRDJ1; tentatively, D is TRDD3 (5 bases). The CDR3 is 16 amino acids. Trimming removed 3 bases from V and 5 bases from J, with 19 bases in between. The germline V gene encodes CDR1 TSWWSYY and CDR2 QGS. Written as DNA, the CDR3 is TGTGCTCTTGGGGACTGGGACGACCTTACCGGAGATAAACTCATCTTT. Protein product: CALGDWDDLTGDKLIF.

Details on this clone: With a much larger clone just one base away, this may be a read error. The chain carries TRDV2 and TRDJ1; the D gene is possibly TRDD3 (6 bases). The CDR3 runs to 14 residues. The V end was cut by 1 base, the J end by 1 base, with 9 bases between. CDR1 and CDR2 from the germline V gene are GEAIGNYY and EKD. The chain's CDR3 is CACDTTGSTDKLIF. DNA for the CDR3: TGTGCCTGTGACACTACTGGGTCCACCGATAAACTCATCTTT.

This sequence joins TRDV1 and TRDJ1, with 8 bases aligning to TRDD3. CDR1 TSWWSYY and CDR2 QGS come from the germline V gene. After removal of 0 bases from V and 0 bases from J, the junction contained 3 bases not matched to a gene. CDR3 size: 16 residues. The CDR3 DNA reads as TGTGCTCTTGGGGAACTGGGTGGGGGATACACCGATAAACTCATCTTT. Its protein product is CALGELGGGYTDKLIF.

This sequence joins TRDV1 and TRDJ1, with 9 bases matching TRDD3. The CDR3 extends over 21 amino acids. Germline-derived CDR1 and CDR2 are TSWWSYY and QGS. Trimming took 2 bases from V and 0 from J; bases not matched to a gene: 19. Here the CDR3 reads CALGESRTEGLGDEYTDKLIF. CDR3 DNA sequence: TGTGCTCTTGGGGAATCACGGACCGAGGGGCTGGGGGATGAGTACACCGATAAACTCATCTTT.

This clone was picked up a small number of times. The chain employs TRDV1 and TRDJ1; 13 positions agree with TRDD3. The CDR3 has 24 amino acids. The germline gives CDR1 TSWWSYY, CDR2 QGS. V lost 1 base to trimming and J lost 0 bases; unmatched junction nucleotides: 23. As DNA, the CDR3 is TGTGCTCTTGGGGAACGGTTCTTGCACCCGTCAAACTGGGGGATACGATGGGACACCGATAAACTCATCTTT. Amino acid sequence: CALGERFLHPSNWGIRWDTDKLIF.

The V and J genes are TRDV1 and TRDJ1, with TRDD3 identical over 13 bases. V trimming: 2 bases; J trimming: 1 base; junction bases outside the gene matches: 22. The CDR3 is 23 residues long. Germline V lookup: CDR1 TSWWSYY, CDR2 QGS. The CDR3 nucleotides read TGTGCTCTTGGGGAATCGGAACTACGGATTACGTACTGGGGGATACGAGGCACCGATAAACTCATCTTT. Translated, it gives CALGESELRITYWGIRGTDKLIF.

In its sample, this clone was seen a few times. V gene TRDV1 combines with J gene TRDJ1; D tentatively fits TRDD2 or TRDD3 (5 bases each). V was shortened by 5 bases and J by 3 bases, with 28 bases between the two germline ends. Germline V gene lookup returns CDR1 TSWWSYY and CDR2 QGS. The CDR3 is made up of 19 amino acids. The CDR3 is CALGPLPPSTTVLADKLIF. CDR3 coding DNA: TGTGCTCTTGGGCCCCTCCCTCCTTCGACGACGGTACTGGCCGATAAACTCATCTTT.